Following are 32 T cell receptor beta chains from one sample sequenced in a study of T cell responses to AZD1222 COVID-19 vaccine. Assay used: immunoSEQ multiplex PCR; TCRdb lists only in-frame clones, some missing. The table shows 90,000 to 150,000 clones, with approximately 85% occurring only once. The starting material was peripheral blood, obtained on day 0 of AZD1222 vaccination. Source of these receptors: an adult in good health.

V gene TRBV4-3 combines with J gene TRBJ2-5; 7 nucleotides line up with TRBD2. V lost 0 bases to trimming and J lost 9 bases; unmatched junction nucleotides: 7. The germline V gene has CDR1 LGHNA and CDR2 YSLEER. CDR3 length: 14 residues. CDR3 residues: CASSQDLSGVSQYF. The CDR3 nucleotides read TGCGCCAGCAGCCAAGATCTGAGCGGGGTGTCCCAGTACTTC.

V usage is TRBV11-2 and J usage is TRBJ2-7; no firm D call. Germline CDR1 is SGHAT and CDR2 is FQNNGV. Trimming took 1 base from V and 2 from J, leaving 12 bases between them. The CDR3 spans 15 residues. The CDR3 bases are TGTGCCAGCAGCTTAGCCAACCAAGAGGCCTACGAGCAGTACTTC. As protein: CASSLANQEAYEQYF.

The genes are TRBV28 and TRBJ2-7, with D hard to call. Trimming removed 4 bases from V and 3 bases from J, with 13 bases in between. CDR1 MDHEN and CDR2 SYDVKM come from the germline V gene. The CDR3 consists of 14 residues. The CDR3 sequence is CASSSRPLFYEQYF. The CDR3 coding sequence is TGTGCCAGCAGTTCTAGGCCCCTCTTCTACGAGCAGTACTTC.

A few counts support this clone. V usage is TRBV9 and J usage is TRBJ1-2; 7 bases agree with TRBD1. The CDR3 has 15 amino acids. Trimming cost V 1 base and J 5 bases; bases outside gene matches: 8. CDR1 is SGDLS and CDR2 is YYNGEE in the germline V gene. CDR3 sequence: CASSVSDRVEYGYTF. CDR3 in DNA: TGTGCCAGCAGCGTAAGCGACAGGGTCGAATATGGCTACACCTTC.

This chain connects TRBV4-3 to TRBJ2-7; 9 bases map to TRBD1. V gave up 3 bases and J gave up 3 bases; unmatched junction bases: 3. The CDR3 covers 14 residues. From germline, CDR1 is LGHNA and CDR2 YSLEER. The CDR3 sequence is CASSQLGQGYEQYF. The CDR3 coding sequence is TGCGCCAGCAGCCAGCTGGGACAGGGCTACGAGCAGTACTTC.

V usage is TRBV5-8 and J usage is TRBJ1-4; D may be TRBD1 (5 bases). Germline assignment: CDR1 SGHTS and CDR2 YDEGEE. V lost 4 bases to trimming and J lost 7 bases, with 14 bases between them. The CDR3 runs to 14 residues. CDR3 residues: CASSVAGTAEKLFF. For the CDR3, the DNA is TGTGCCAGCAGCGTGGCCGGGACGGCTGAAAAACTGTTTTTT.

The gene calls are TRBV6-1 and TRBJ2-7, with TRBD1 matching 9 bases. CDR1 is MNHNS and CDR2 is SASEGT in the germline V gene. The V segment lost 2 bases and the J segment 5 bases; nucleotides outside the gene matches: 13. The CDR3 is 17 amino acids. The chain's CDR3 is CASSEFLRTGVSHEQYF. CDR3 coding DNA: TGTGCCAGCAGTGAATTCTTACGGACAGGGGTCTCGCACGAGCAGTACTTC.

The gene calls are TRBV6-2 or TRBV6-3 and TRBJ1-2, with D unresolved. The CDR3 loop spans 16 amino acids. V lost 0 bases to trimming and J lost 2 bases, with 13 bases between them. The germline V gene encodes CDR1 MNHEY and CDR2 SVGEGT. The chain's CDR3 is CASSYSIFTENYGYTF. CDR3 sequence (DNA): TGTGCCAGCAGTTACTCGATCTTTACTGAGAACTATGGCTACACCTTC.

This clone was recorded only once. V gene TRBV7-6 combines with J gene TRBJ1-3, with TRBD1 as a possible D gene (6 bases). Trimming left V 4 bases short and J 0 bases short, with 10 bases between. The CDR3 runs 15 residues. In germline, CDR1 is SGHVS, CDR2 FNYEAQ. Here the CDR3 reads CASSSDRSSGNTIYF. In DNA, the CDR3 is TGTGCCAGCAGCTCTGACAGGAGCTCTGGAAACACCATATATTTT.

The CDR3 nucleotides are TGTGCCAGCAGCAAAGAACTCCGGGACAGGGACACCGGGGAGCTGTTTTTT. Residues: CASSKELRDRDTGELFF. The V gene is TRBV21-1, the J gene TRBJ2-2; TRBD1 is the table's D call and was not checked against the DNA. TRBV21-1 is noted as a pseudogene. This CDR3 region has 17 residues.

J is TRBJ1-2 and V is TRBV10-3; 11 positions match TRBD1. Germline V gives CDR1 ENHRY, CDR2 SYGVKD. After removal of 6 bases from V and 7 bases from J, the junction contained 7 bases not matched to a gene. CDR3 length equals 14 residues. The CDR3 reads CAIRETGTGGGYTF. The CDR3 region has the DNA TGTGCCATCAGGGAAACCGGGACAGGGGGTGGCTACACCTTC.

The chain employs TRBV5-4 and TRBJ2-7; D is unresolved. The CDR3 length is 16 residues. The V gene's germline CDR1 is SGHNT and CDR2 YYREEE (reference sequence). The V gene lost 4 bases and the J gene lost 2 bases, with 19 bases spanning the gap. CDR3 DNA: TGTGCCAGCAGCCCCAAGGGCCCCACAGACACCTACGAGCAGTACTTC. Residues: CASSPKGPTDTYEQYF.

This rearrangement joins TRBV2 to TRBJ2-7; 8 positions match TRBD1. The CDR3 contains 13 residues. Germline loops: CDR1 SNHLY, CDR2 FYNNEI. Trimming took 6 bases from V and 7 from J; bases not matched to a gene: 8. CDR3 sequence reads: CASSGQGAREQYF. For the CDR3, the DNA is TGTGCCAGCAGCGGCCAGGGGGCTAGGGAGCAGTACTTC.

The CDR3 nucleotides read TGTGCCAGCAGCGTAGCTCTAGGACTTAACTATGGCTACACCTTC. Protein: CASSVALGLNYGYTF. The V and J genes are TRBV9 and TRBJ1-2; the D is unclear. The germline V and J ends were trimmed by 0 bases and 1 base, with 10 bases remaining between them. Germline V lookup: CDR1 SGDLS, CDR2 YYNGEE. The CDR3 is 15 residues long.

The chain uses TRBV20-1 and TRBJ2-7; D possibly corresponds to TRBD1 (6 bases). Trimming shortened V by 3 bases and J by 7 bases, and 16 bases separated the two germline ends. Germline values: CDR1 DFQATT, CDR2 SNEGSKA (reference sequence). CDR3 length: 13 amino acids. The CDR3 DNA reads TGCAGTGCTAGTAGGACAGTCCTCGGGGAGCAGTACTTC. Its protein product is CSASRTVLGEQYF.

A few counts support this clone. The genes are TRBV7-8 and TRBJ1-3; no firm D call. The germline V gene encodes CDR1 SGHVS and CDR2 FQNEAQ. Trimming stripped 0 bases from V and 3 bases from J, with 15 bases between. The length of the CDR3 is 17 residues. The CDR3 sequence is CASSLATLAPNGNTIYF. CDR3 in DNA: TGTGCCAGCAGCTTAGCAACCCTGGCACCTAATGGAAACACCATATATTTT.

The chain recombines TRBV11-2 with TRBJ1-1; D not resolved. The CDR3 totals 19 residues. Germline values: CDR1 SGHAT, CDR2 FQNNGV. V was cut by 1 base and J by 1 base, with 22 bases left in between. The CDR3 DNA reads TGTGCCAGCAGCTTAGGATTTGGCAGGACGCAACTGTGGAACACTGAAGCTTTCTTT. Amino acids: CASSLGFGRTQLWNTEAFF.

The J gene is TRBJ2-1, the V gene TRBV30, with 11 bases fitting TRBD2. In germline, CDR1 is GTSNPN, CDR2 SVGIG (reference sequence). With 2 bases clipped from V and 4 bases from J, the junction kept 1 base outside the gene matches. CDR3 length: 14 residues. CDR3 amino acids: CAWSLAGGYNEQFF. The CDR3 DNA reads TGTGCCTGGAGTTTAGCGGGGGGGTACAATGAGCAGTTCTTC.

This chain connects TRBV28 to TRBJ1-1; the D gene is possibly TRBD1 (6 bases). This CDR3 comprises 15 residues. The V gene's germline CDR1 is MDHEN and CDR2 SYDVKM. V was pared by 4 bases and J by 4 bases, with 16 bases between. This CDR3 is CASSSTGLGTTEAFF. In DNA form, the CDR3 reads TGTGCCAGCAGTTCAACAGGGCTGGGGACCACTGAAGCTTTCTTT.

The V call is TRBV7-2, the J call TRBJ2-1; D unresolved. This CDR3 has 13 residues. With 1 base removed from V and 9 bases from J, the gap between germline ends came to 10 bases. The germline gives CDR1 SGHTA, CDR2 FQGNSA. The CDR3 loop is CASSLEIGVEQFF. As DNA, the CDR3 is TGTGCCAGCAGCTTAGAAATTGGAGTTGAGCAGTTCTTC.

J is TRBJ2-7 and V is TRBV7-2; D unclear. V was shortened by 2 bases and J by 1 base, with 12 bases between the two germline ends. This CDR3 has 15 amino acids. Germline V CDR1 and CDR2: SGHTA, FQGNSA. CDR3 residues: CASSLSPASSYEQYF. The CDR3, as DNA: TGTGCCAGCAGCTTATCCCCAGCCTCTTCCTACGAGCAGTACTTC. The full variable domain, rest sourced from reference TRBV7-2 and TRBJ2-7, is GAGVSQSPSNKVTEKGKDVELRCDPISGHTALYWYRQSLGQGLEFLIYFQGNSAPDKSGLPSDRFSAERTGGSVSTLTIQRTQQEDSAVYLCASSLSPASSYEQYFGPGTRLTVT.

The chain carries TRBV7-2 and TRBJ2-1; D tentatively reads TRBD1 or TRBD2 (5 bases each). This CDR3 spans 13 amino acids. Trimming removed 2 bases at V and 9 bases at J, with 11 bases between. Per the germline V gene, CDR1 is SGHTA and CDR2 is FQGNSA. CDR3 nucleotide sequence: TGTGCCAGCAGCTTAAGAACAGGAGGTGAGCAGTTCTTC. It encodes CASSLRTGGEQFF.

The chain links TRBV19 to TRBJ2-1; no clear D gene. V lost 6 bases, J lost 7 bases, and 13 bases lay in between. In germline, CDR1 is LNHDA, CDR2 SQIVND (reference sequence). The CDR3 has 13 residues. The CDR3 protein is CASSVRSSNEQFF. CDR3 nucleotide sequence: TGTGCCAGTAGCGTCCGTTCTTCGAATGAGCAGTTCTTC.

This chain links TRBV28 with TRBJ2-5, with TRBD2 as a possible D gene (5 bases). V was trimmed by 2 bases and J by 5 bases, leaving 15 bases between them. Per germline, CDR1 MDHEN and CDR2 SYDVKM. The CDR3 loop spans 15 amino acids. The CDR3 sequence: CASSLGGGGTETQYF. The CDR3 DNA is TGTGCCAGCAGTTTAGGAGGCGGAGGTACGGAGACCCAGTACTTC.

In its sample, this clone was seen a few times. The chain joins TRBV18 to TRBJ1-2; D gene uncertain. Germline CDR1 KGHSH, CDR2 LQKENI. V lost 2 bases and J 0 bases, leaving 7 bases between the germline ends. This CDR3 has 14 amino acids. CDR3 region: CASSPAQTNYGYTF. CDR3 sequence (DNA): TGTGCCAGCTCACCAGCCCAGACTAACTATGGCTACACCTTC.

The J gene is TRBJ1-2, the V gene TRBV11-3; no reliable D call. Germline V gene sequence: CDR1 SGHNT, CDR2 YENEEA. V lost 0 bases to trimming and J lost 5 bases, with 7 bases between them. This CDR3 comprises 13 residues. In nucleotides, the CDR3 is TGTGCCAGCAGCTTAGATGGGTCATATGGCTACACCTTC. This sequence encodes CASSLDGSYGYTF.

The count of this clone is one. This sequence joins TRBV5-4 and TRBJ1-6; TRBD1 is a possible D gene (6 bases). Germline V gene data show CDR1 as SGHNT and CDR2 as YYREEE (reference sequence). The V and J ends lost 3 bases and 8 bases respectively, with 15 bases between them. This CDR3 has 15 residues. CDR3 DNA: TGTGCCAGCAGCTCGGGGGGCATTCGGGATTCACCCCTCCACTTT. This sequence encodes CASSSGGIRDSPLHF.

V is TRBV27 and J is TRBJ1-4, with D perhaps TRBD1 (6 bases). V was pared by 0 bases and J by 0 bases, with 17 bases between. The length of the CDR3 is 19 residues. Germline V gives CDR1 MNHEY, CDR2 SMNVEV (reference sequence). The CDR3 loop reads CASSLSRPVRGATNEKLFF. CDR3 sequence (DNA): TGTGCCAGCAGTTTATCCCGACCCGTAAGGGGGGCAACTAATGAAAAACTGTTTTTT.

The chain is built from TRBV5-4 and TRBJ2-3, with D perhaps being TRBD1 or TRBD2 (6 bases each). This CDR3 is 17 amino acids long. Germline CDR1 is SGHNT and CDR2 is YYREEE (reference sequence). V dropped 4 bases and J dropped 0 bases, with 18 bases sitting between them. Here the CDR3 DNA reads TGTGCCAGCAGCCGCCTCGGTACGGGGGCGAGCACAGATACGCAGTATTTT. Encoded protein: CASSRLGTGASTDTQYF. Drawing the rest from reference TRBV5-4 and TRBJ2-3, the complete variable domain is ETGVTQSPTHLIKTRGQQVTLRCSSQSGHNTVSWYQQALGQGPQFIFQYYREEENGRGNFPPRFSGLQFPNYSSELNVNALELDDSALYLCASSRLGTGASTDTQYFGPGTRLTVL.

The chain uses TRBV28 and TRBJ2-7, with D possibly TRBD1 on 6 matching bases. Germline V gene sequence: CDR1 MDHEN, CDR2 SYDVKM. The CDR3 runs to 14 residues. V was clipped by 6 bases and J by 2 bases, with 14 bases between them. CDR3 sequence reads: CASSPRGFPYEQYF. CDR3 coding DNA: TGTGCCAGCAGCCCGAGGGGGTTCCCCTACGAGCAGTACTTC.

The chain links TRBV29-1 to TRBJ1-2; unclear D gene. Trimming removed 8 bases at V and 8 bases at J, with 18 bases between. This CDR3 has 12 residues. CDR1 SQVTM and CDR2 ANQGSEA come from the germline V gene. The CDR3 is CSTTDGRGGYTF. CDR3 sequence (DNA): TGCAGCACCACGGACGGGCGTGGGGGCTACACCTTC.

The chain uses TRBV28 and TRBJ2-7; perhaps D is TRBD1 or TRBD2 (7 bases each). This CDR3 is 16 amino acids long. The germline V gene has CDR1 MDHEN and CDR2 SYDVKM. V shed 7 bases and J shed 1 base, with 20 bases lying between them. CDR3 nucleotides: TGTGCCAGCACCCAGGGGGGGGCGGGGGTTTCCTACGAGCAGTACTTC. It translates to CASTQGGAGVSYEQYF.